This T cell receptor beta chain was captured in a study of T-cell memory formation after mild COVID-19. Study overall: TCR clustering was largely donor specific.

This clonotype appeared a few times. Its antigen is currently unknown. Study-wide points: Mostly located in CM and EM were contracting CD4+ clones, with contracting CD8+ clones located in EMRA. Clones that got smaller from day 15 to 85 had even CD4/CD8, while clones growing later tipped toward CD4+.

TCRdb called the 5' RACE reads again in MiXCR, with one record for every CDR3 protein. The profile shows about 400,000 distinct CDR3 sequences, under 25% of them singletons. With 3 bases removed from V and 4 bases from J, the gap between germline ends came to 25 bases. The CDR3 sequence is 19 residues long. Germline assignment: CDR1 SGDLS and CDR2 YYNGEE. This chain connects TRBV9 to TRBJ2-2; perhaps D is TRBD1 or TRBD2 (5 bases each). Sequencing was carried out using PBMCs or a T cell subset sorted from them (not recorded which). The TCR originated in an adult woman who had mild COVID-19 (a few samples of this study predate the infection). Cell type and time point are not known. The CDR3, as DNA: TGTGCCAGCAGCGAGAATACTATCCGGGAAGGGGATCGCACCGGGGAGCTGTTTTTT. Protein product: CASSENTIREGDRTGELFF.